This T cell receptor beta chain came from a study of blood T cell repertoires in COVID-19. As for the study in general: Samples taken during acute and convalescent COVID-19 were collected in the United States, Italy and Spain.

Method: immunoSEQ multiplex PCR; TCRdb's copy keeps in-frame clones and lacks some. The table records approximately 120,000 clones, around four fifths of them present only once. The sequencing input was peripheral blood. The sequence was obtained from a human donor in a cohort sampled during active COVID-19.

The CDR3 protein is CASSLDPGAYEQYF. DNA of the CDR3: TGTGCCAGCAGCTTAGATCCGGGAGCCTACGAGCAGTACTTC. The gene calls are TRBV7-2 and TRBJ2-7, with D perhaps matching TRBD2 (6 bases). Germline V lookup: CDR1 SGHTA, CDR2 FQGNSA. The V and J ends lost 1 base and 2 bases respectively, with 9 bases between them. The CDR3 is 14 amino acids.